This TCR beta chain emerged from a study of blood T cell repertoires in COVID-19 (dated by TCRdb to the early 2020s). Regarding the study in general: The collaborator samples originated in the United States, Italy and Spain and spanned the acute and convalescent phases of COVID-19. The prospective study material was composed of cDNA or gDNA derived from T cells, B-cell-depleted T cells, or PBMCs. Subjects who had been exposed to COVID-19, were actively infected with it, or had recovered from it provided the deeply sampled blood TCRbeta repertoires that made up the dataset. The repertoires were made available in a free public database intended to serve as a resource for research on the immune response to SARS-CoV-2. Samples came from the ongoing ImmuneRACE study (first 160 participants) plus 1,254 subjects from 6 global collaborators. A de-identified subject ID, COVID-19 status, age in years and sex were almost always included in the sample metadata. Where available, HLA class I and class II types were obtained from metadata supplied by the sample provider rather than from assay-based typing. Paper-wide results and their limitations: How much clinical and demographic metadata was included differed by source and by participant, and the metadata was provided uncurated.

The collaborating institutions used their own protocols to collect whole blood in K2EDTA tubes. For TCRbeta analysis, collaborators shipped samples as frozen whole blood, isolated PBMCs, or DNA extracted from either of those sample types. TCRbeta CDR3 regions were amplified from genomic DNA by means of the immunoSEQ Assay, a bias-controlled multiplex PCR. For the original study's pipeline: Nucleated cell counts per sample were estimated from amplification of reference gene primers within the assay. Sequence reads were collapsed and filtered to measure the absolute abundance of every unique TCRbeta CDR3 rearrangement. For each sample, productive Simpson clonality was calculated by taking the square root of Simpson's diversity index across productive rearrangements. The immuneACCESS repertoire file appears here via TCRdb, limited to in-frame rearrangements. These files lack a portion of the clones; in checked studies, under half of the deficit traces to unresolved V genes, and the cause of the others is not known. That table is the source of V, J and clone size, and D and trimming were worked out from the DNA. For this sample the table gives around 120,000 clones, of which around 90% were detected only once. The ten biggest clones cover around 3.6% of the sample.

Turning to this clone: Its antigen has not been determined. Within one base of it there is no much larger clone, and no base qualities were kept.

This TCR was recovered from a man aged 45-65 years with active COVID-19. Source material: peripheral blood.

The DNA sequence is TGTGCCTGGAGGACCCCCGGGTCCTCTGGAAACACCATATATTTT. Its product reads: CAWRTPGSSGNTIYF. Here the chain combines TRBV30 and TRBJ1-3, with the identity of the D gene unclear. Relative to germline, V is 3 bases shorter and J is 0 bases shorter, with 12 bases between their ends. As encoded in the germline V gene (reference sequence), CDR1 is GTSNPN while CDR2 is SVGIG. The cysteine opens and the phenylalanine closes a CDR3 of 15 amino acids. Only the CDR3 part of the read is kept: 45 bases, read in frame from the first base.